The clone carrying this T cell receptor (beta chain) was detected a few times. Unmatched junction bases numbered 16, after V lost 2 bases and J lost 1 base. Germline loops: CDR1 SQVTM, CDR2 ANQGSEA. The CDR3 runs 19 residues. This sample was included in a study of T-cell memory formation after mild COVID-19. TCRdb re-called the 5' RACE reads with MiXCR, one entry per CDR3 protein. The sample holds roughly 150,000 distinct CDR3 sequences; 14% are singletons and the top ten take more than 25%. The chain couples TRBV29-1 to TRBJ2-4, with TRBD2 matching 8 bases. Sequenced material: PBMCs or a T cell subset sorted from them (not recorded which). The TCR was taken from an adult woman who had mild COVID-19 (a few samples of this study predate the infection). Cell type and time point are not known. CDR3 nucleotide sequence: TGCAGCGTTGAACACATAGCGGGAATGGTGAAAAGGGCCAAAAACATTCAGTACTTC. The encoded protein is CSVEHIAGMVKRAKNIQYF.